The rows below give T cell receptor beta chains drawn from one sample of a study of shared clonotypes between healthy human individuals. Sequencing used immunoSEQ multiplex PCR; TCRdb keeps in-frame clones, though not all of them. The data hold roughly 2 million clones, with approximately 95% observed a single time. The sequenced sample was naive CD4+ T cells sorted from blood. These receptors all stem from a man aged 18-30 years in good health. Both conserved end residues are part of each CDR3. A D gene is named only where the DNA matches it firmly. Some rows mark clone size as missing; the rest say once, few, many or name a class of expanded clone.

clone size	V gene	D gene	J gene	CDR3 DNA	CDR3 protein
once	TRBV19	.	TRBJ1-1	TGTGCCAGTAGTACCTCACAGGGATTGAACACTGAAGCTTTCTTT	CASSTSQGLNTEAFF
.	TRBV5-1	TRBD1	TRBJ1-5	TGCGCCAGCAGCTTGGGACAGGGACTTAATCAGCCCCAGCATTTT	CASSLGQGLNQPQHF
.	TRBV29-1	TRBD1	TRBJ2-1	TGCAGCGTCTCGAAGGGGACAGGATACAATGAGCAGTTCTTC	CSVSKGTGYNEQFF
.	TRBV6-1	.	TRBJ1-5	TGTGCCAGCAGACCCAACACGGCCCAGCCCCAGCATTTT	CASRPNTAQPQHF
.	TRBV6-6	.	TRBJ1-3	TGTGCCACATTTGCGGGGGCGTCTGGAAACACCATATATTTT	CATFAGASGNTIYF
.	TRBV28	TRBD1	TRBJ2-3	TGTGCCAGCAGTGTCGGGACAGGGGGCACAGATACGCAGTATTTT	CASSVGTGGTDTQYF
.	TRBV5-4	.	TRBJ2-1	TGTGCCAGCAGCTTGTCGGCAGGGGCGAACTACAATGAGCAGTTCTTC	CASSLSAGANYNEQFF
.	TRBV7-7	TRBD2	TRBJ2-2	TGTGCTAGCAGCTTCGGCGGGGGCACCGGGGAGCTGTTTTTT	CASSFGGGTGELFF
.	TRBV9	TRBD2	TRBJ2-1	TGTGCCAGCAGCGCGTTCATACCTCGTTCGGGAGGGATGAACAATGAGCAGTTCTTC	CASSAFIPRSGGMNNEQFF
.	TRBV18	.	TRBJ2-7	TGTGCCAGCTCACCACCTACGACAGAGACGCCCCTGCAGTACTTC	CASSPPTTETPLQYF
few	TRBV2	TRBD1	TRBJ1-2	TGTGCCACCCCGAACAGGGGGCATGGCTACACCTTC	CATPNRGHGYTF